This TCR beta chain was profiled in a study of control samples from healthy donors and cancer patients. Germline V gene sequence: CDR1 ENHRY, CDR2 SYGVKD. The CDR3 is 13 residues long. Trimming cost V 7 bases and J 5 bases; bases outside gene matches: 7. Sequencing was performed with immunoSEQ multiplex PCR; in TCRdb, only in-frame clones are kept and a portion is missing. Here the sample spans around 68,000 clones, about four fifths being singletons. The receptor comes from a woman aged 50 to 60 with lung cancer. The V and J genes are TRBV10-3 and TRBJ2-5; 7 nucleotides agree with TRBD1. Material for sequencing was PBMCs. For the CDR3, the DNA is TGTGCCATCAATGACAGGGAAAGGGAGACCCAGTACTTC. Its translation: CAINDRERETQYF.